This T cell receptor beta chain appears in the sequencing data of a study of blood T cell repertoires in COVID-19. Study-wide context: The study drew acute and convalescent COVID-19 samples from the United States, Italy and Spain. Sample material is recorded as cDNA or gDNA derived from T cells, B-cell-depleted T cells, or PBMCs.

The length of the CDR3 is 15 residues. The V gene's germline CDR1 is SGHTA and CDR2 FQGNSA. Unmatched junction bases numbered 4, after V lost 2 bases and J lost 5 bases. This clone was seen a few times. In the source study's methods: Estimation of nucleated cell counts relied on the amplification of reference gene primers. The repertoire was sequenced with immunoSEQ multiplex PCR; TCRdb's copy has only in-frame clones and lacks some. V and J calls and clone size are as listed in that table; D and trimming were resolved from the DNA. Here the sample spans about 59,000 clones, about 76% being singletons.

The material sequenced was peripheral blood. The sequence came from a woman aged 80 or older with active or convalescent COVID-19. The rearrangement links TRBV7-2 to TRBJ1-4; 8 bases match TRBD1. The CDR3, as DNA: TGTGCCAGCAGCTTAAGACAGGGGTGGAATGAAAAACTGTTTTTT. Amino acid sequence: CASSLRQGWNEKLFF.